The rows below give T cell receptor beta chains drawn from one sample of a study of blood T cell repertoires in COVID-19. Sequencing was performed with immunoSEQ multiplex PCR; in TCRdb, only in-frame clones are kept and a portion is missing. The table shows about 370,000 clones, with roughly nine tenths occurring only once. Input material: PBMCs or T cells enriched from blood (not recorded which). These TCRs come from a man aged 18 to 30 who had recovered from COVID-19. Each CDR3 is given with its conserved first and last residue. Each record gives: V gene, D gene, clone size, J gene, CDR3 DNA, CDR3 protein. D genes are given only for firm matches. The size of a clone is reported for some rows only, either as once, few or many, or as a class for expanded clones.

v_call: TRBV3-1/TRBV3-2
d_call: NA
clone_size: NA
j_call: TRBJ1-5
cdr3_nt: TGTGCCAGCAGCCAAGCCGGGGGCAATCAGCCCCAGCATTTT
cdr3_aa: CASSQAGGNQPQHF

v_call: TRBV4-3
d_call: NA
clone_size: NA
j_call: TRBJ1-5
cdr3_nt: TGCGCCAGCAGCCAAGGTTCGCCAGTTAGCAATCAGCCCCAGCATTTT
cdr3_aa: CASSQGSPVSNQPQHF

v_call: TRBV6-5
d_call: TRBD1
clone_size: NA
j_call: TRBJ1-5
cdr3_nt: TGTGCCAGCAGCCTCCGACAGGGCGTACAGCCCCAGCATTTT
cdr3_aa: CASSLRQGVQPQHF

v_call: TRBV24-1
d_call: NA
clone_size: once
j_call: TRBJ2-2
cdr3_nt: TGTGCCACCAGTGATTTGCCGAATCGACCTGGCGGGACCGGGGAGCTGTTTTTT
cdr3_aa: CATSDLPNRPGGTGELFF

v_call: TRBV13
d_call: NA
clone_size: NA
j_call: TRBJ1-1
cdr3_nt: TGTGCCAGCAGCTTAGCAGGAACTGAAGCTTTCTTT
cdr3_aa: CASSLAGTEAFF

v_call: TRBV19
d_call: NA
clone_size: NA
j_call: TRBJ1-1
cdr3_nt: TGTGCCAGTTGGGAATGGGGCGCGACTGAAGCTTTCTTT
cdr3_aa: CASWEWGATEAFF

v_call: TRBV4-1
d_call: NA
clone_size: NA
j_call: TRBJ1-5
cdr3_nt: TGCGCCAGCAGCCAAGAACTTGCGGGCCAGCCCCAGCATTTT
cdr3_aa: CASSQELAGQPQHF

v_call: TRBV7-2
d_call: TRBD2
clone_size: once
j_call: TRBJ2-5
cdr3_nt: TGTGCCAGCAGCTTAAGACTAGCGGGGGAAGAGACCCAGTACTTC
cdr3_aa: CASSLRLAGEETQYF

v_call: TRBV5-1
d_call: NA
clone_size: NA
j_call: TRBJ2-2
cdr3_nt: TGCGCCAGCTCGAACCCGGGGGGACAGGATAACACCGGGGAGCTGTTTTTT
cdr3_aa: CASSNPGGQDNTGELFF

v_call: TRBV6-5
d_call: NA
clone_size: NA
j_call: TRBJ2-7
cdr3_nt: TGTGCCAGCAGTTCAGTCGTCGCAACCTACGAGCAGTACTTC
cdr3_aa: CASSSVVATYEQYF

v_call: TRBV12-3/TRBV12-4
d_call: NA
clone_size: NA
j_call: TRBJ1-2
cdr3_nt: TGTGCCAGCAGACAAACATATGGCTACACCTTC
cdr3_aa: CASRQTYGYTF

v_call: TRBV2
d_call: TRBD2
clone_size: NA
j_call: TRBJ2-7
cdr3_nt: TGTGCCAGCGGGGAGACTAGCGGGTACGAGCAGTACTTC
cdr3_aa: CASGETSGYEQYF

v_call: TRBV28
d_call: NA
clone_size: NA
j_call: TRBJ1-5
cdr3_nt: TGTGCCAGCCTTCAGGGCTATAGCAATCAGCCCCAGCATTTT
cdr3_aa: CASLQGYSNQPQHF

v_call: TRBV27
d_call: TRBD1
clone_size: once
j_call: TRBJ1-4
cdr3_nt: TGTGCCAGCAGCCCAGATTTAGACAGGGTCTTTGAAAAACTGTTTTTT
cdr3_aa: CASSPDLDRVFEKLFF

v_call: TRBV2
d_call: TRBD1
clone_size: NA
j_call: TRBJ1-1
cdr3_nt: TGTGCCAGCGGACCTGTTAGGGACAGGGGGAACACTGAAGCTTTCTTT
cdr3_aa: CASGPVRDRGNTEAFF

v_call: TRBV12-5
d_call: TRBD2
clone_size: few
j_call: TRBJ2-1
cdr3_nt: TGTGCTAGTGGTTTGGTACTCGGGCGGGAGGGAGAGAATGAGCAGTTCTTC
cdr3_aa: CASGLVLGREGENEQFF

v_call: TRBV11-3
d_call: TRBD2
clone_size: NA
j_call: TRBJ2-1
cdr3_nt: TGTGCCAGCAGCTTAGCCCCCGGACTAGCGGGAGGAGTGGGAAATGAGCAGTTCTTC
cdr3_aa: CASSLAPGLAGGVGNEQFF

v_call: TRBV18
d_call: NA
clone_size: once
j_call: TRBJ1-2
cdr3_nt: TGTGCCAGCTCACCGAAGACAGGAACCAGTAACTATGGCTACACCTTC
cdr3_aa: CASSPKTGTSNYGYTF

v_call: TRBV3-1/TRBV3-2
d_call: TRBD2
clone_size: NA
j_call: TRBJ2-1
cdr3_nt: TGTGCCAGCAGCCCCCGAGAGACTAGCGGGGGCCACAATGAGCAGTTCTTC
cdr3_aa: CASSPRETSGGHNEQFF

v_call: TRBV6-5
d_call: NA
clone_size: NA
j_call: TRBJ2-7
cdr3_nt: TGTGCCACGCGGACAGCCCCGAGCTCCTACGAGCAGTACTTC
cdr3_aa: CATRTAPSSYEQYF

v_call: TRBV7-9
d_call: TRBD1
clone_size: few
j_call: TRBJ1-2
cdr3_nt: TGTGCCAGCAGCCCAGGGGGCCTCTTCTATGGCTACACCTTC
cdr3_aa: CASSPGGLFYGYTF

v_call: TRBV29-1
d_call: NA
clone_size: NA
j_call: TRBJ1-1
cdr3_nt: TGCAGCGCTGCGGATACAGGGTCAAACACTGAAGCTTTCTTT
cdr3_aa: CSAADTGSNTEAFF

v_call: TRBV3-1/TRBV3-2
d_call: NA
clone_size: NA
j_call: TRBJ2-4
cdr3_nt: TGTGCCAGCAGCCGACTTTCTAAAAACATTCAGTACTTC
cdr3_aa: CASSRLSKNIQYF

v_call: TRBV10-3
d_call: NA
clone_size: NA
j_call: TRBJ2-2
cdr3_nt: TGTGCCATCAGTGACAGGGTTGGGAACACCGGGGAGCTGTTTTTT
cdr3_aa: CAISDRVGNTGELFF

v_call: TRBV14
d_call: NA
clone_size: NA
j_call: TRBJ1-6
cdr3_nt: TGTGCCAGCAGCCAATCGCGGCCATGGAATTCACCCCTCCACTTT
cdr3_aa: CASSQSRPWNSPLHF

v_call: TRBV3-1/TRBV3-2
d_call: TRBD2
clone_size: NA
j_call: TRBJ2-7
cdr3_nt: TGTGCCACCAAGCGGGGGACCGGTACCTACGAGCAGTACTTC
cdr3_aa: CATKRGTGTYEQYF

v_call: TRBV5-1
d_call: TRBD2
clone_size: once
j_call: TRBJ2-1
cdr3_nt: TGCGCCAGCAGCTTGGAGGGTAGCGGGAGCGCGAATGAGCAGTTCTTC
cdr3_aa: CASSLEGSGSANEQFF

v_call: TRBV6-5
d_call: TRBD1
clone_size: NA
j_call: TRBJ2-4
cdr3_nt: TGTGCCAGCAGTTCCTCAGGGGGAAACATTCAGTACTTC
cdr3_aa: CASSSSGGNIQYF

v_call: TRBV28
d_call: NA
clone_size: NA
j_call: TRBJ2-5
cdr3_nt: TGTGCCAGCAGTTTACAGCAGGCGGGGAAGACCCAGTACTTC
cdr3_aa: CASSLQQAGKTQYF

v_call: TRBV7-2
d_call: NA
clone_size: NA
j_call: TRBJ1-5
cdr3_nt: TGTGCCAGCAGCATGACAGGCATGGTTAATCAGCCCCAGCATTTT
cdr3_aa: CASSMTGMVNQPQHF

v_call: TRBV19
d_call: NA
clone_size: NA
j_call: TRBJ2-2
cdr3_nt: TGTGCCAGTACGTTACAGGGTCCCGGGGAGCTGTTTTTT
cdr3_aa: CASTLQGPGELFF

v_call: TRBV3-1/TRBV3-2
d_call: TRBD1
clone_size: few
j_call: TRBJ1-2
cdr3_nt: TGTGCCAGCAGCCAAGTGCCACAGGGGAACTATGGCTACACCTTC
cdr3_aa: CASSQVPQGNYGYTF

v_call: TRBV7-3
d_call: NA
clone_size: NA
j_call: TRBJ2-5
cdr3_nt: TGTGCCAGCAGCTTATCGTCAGGGCAAGAGACCCAGTACTTC
cdr3_aa: CASSLSSGQETQYF

v_call: TRBV18
d_call: NA
clone_size: NA
j_call: TRBJ2-4
cdr3_nt: TGTGCCAGCTCACTGGGACTAGCCAAAAACATTCAGTACTTC
cdr3_aa: CASSLGLAKNIQYF

v_call: TRBV18
d_call: TRBD1
clone_size: NA
j_call: TRBJ1-3
cdr3_nt: TGTGCCAGCTCAGAAGACAGGGTAAACACCATATATTTT
cdr3_aa: CASSEDRVNTIYF

v_call: TRBV5-1
d_call: TRBD1
clone_size: NA
j_call: TRBJ2-1
cdr3_nt: TGCGCCAGCAGCGGGGGACAGGGGGCCTACAATGAGCAGTTCTTC
cdr3_aa: CASSGGQGAYNEQFF

v_call: TRBV10-3
d_call: TRBD1
clone_size: NA
j_call: TRBJ1-1
cdr3_nt: TGTGCCATCAGCTCCGGGACAGACAACACTGAAGCTTTCTTT
cdr3_aa: CAISSGTDNTEAFF

v_call: TRBV6-1
d_call: NA
clone_size: NA
j_call: TRBJ1-1
cdr3_nt: TGTGCCAGCAGTGAAGTGTTGCGATTAACCGTTCAAACTTTCTTT
cdr3_aa: CASSEVLRLTVQTFF

v_call: TRBV19
d_call: NA
clone_size: NA
j_call: TRBJ1-3
cdr3_nt: TGTGCCAGTAGTATTAACAGGTTGCCTGGAAACACCATATATTTT
cdr3_aa: CASSINRLPGNTIYF

v_call: TRBV5-1
d_call: NA
clone_size: NA
j_call: TRBJ2-3
cdr3_nt: TGCGCCAGCAGCTTGAGATTCGACTCCACAGATACGCAGTATTTT
cdr3_aa: CASSLRFDSTDTQYF

v_call: TRBV9
d_call: NA
clone_size: NA
j_call: TRBJ1-6
cdr3_nt: TGTGCCAGCAGCGTAGGTGTGAGCTCCTATAATTCACCCCTCCACTTT
cdr3_aa: CASSVGVSSYNSPLHF

v_call: TRBV29-1
d_call: TRBD2
clone_size: NA
j_call: TRBJ2-7
cdr3_nt: TGCAGCGTACGAGCGGGACCCCCGGAGGAGCAGTACTTC
cdr3_aa: CSVRAGPPEEQYF

v_call: TRBV2
d_call: TRBD1
clone_size: NA
j_call: TRBJ1-2
cdr3_nt: TGTGCCAGCAGCCAGACTCGGGGACAGCACTACACCTTC
cdr3_aa: CASSQTRGQHYTF